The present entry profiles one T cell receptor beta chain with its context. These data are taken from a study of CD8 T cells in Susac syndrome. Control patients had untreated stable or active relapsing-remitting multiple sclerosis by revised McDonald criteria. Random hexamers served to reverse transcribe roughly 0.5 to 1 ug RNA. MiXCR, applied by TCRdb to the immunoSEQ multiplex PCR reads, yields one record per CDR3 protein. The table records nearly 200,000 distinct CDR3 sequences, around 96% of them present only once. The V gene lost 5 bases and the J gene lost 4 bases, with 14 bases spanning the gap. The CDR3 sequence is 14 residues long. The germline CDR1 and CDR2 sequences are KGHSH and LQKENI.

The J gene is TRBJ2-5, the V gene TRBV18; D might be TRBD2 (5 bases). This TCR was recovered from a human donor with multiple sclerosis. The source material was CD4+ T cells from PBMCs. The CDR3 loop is CASSTITRLETQYF. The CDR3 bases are TGTGCCAGCTCAACCATCACTAGGTTAGAGACCCAGTACTTC.